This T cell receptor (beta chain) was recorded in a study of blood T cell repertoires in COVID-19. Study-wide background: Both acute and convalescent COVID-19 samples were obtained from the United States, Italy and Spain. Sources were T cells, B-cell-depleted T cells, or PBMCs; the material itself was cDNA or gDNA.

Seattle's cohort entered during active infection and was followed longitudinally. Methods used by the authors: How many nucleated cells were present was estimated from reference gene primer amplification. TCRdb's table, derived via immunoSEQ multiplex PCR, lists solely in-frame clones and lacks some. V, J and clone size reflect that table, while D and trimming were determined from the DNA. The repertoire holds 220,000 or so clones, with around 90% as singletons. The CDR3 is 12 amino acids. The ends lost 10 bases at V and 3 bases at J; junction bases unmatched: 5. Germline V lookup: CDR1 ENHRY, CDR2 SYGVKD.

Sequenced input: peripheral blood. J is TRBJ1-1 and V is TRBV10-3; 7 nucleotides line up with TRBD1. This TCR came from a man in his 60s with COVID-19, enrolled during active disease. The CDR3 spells CATTTGDTEAFF. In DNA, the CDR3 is TGTGCCACTACCACAGGGGACACTGAAGCTTTCTTT.